The 27 T cell receptor beta chains below were found in one sample sequenced in a study of cytomegalovirus exposure and HLA in healthy donors. Both 60 Vbeta primers and 13 Jbeta primers went into the PCR. Method: immunoSEQ multiplex PCR; TCRdb's copy keeps in-frame clones and lacks some. Of more than 95,000 clones listed, around 80% are singletons. Sequenced input: PBMCs. These receptors came from a woman aged 55-69 years in good health and CMV-seropositive.

J is TRBJ1-2 and V is TRBV4-1; D is undetermined. Looked up from germline, CDR1 is MGHRA and CDR2 is YSYEKL. Trimming removed 1 base at V and 4 bases at J, with 10 bases between. The CDR3 totals 14 residues. The CDR3 region is CASSQGLGSYGYTF. DNA of the CDR3: TGCGCCAGCAGCCAAGGACTGGGGAGCTATGGCTACACCTTC.

The chain is built from TRBV5-6 and TRBJ2-5; 10 nucleotides agree with TRBD1. CDR1 SGHDT and CDR2 YYEEEE come from the germline V gene. The CDR3 has 14 amino acids. Germline trimming cut 2 bases from V and 7 bases from J; bases unmatched to any gene: 5. The CDR3 DNA reads as TGTGCCAGCAGCTTAGGGACAGGGGATGGGACCCAGTACTTC. Protein: CASSLGTGDGTQYF.

This clone was counted a few times. The rearrangement joins TRBV5-1 to TRBJ1-1; a possible D gene is TRBD1 (5 bases). Trimming pared 4 bases from V and 4 bases from J, leaving 17 bases between. The CDR3 length is 15 residues. Per germline, CDR1 SGHRS and CDR2 YFSETQ. CDR3 sequence (DNA): TGCGCCAGCAGCCATCGCGGGGGGAAGGCCACTGAAGCTTTCTTT. This translates into CASSHRGGKATEAFF.

The chain joins TRBV7-2 to TRBJ1-5; weak D call: TRBD1 (5 bases). The V end lost 1 base, the J end lost 0 bases, and 7 bases lay between the germline ends. This CDR3 is built from 15 residues. Germline CDR1 reads SGHTA; CDR2 reads FQGNSA. The CDR3 region is CASSLGGYSNQPQHF. CDR3 bases: TGTGCCAGCAGCTTAGGGGGCTATAGCAATCAGCCCCAGCATTTT.

This clone was detected a few times. This chain uses TRBV23-1 with TRBJ1-5; D not resolved. TRBV23-1 is flagged as an ORF with uncertain function. This CDR3 is built from 14 residues. Between the trimmed V and J ends, which lost 3 bases and 1 base, there was a span of 7 bases. Here the CDR3 DNA reads TGCGCCAGCAGTCATTCGGGGAGCAATCAGCCCCAGCATTTT. It specifies CASSHSGSNQPQHF.

As to this clone: The junction departs from the called germline gene at one end, perhaps through a read error. The sample has other DNA sequences that encode this CDR3 too. J is TRBJ1-5 and V is TRBV6-1; 8 bases align to TRBD1. This CDR3 comprises 15 residues. CDR1 MNHNS and CDR2 SASEGT come from the germline V gene. CDR3 sequence reads: CASAIDRGQNQPQHF. DNA of the CDR3: TGTGCCAGCGCTATCGACAGGGGCCAAAATCAGCCCCAACATTTT.

This rearrangement joins TRBV7-9 to TRBJ2-5, with no clear D. The CDR3 totals 11 residues. The V gene's germline CDR1 is SEHNR and CDR2 FQNEAQ (reference sequence). V dropped 5 bases and J dropped 3 bases, with 4 bases sitting between them. The CDR3: CASSAEETQYF. The CDR3 DNA reads TGTGCCAGCAGCGCAGAAGAGACCCAGTACTTC.

The rearrangement links TRBV7-2 to TRBJ2-6; no clear D gene. V was pared by 5 bases and J by 4 bases, with 9 bases between. The length of the CDR3 is 14 residues. Germline V gene lookup returns CDR1 SGHTA and CDR2 FQGNSA. The CDR3 DNA is TGTGCCAGCAGCCCCCGGTACGGGGCCAACGTCCTGACTTTC. This translates into CASSPRYGANVLTF.

The rearrangement links TRBV29-1 to TRBJ2-3; no firm D call. In germline, CDR1 is SQVTM, CDR2 ANQGSEA. This CDR3 has 15 amino acids. V gave up 1 base and J gave up 0 bases, with 11 bases separating them. Here the CDR3 DNA reads TGCAGCGTTGAAGTATATGAGAGGAGCACAGATACGCAGTATTTT. This codes for CSVEVYERSTDTQYF.

V usage is TRBV19 and J usage is TRBJ1-5; D might be TRBD1 (6 bases). The CDR3 has 13 residues. The V and J ends lost 10 bases and 1 base respectively, with 11 bases between them. CDR1 and CDR2 (germline): LNHDA, SQIVND (reference sequence). CDR3 sequence reads: CATRGGSNQPQHF. The CDR3 DNA follows: TGTGCCACCAGGGGTGGAAGCAATCAGCCCCAGCATTTT.

This clone was found a few times. CDR3 nucleotide sequence: TGTGCCAGTCCCTCAAATCGGTCGTTGAACACTGAAGCTTTCTTT. Residues: CASPSNRSLNTEAFF. This chain connects TRBV7-9 to TRBJ1-1, with D hard to call. The CDR3 has 15 amino acids. Germline-derived CDR1 and CDR2 are SEHNR and FQNEAQ (reference sequence). V lost 9 bases and J 0 bases, leaving 17 bases between the germline ends.

The chain recombines TRBV5-4 with TRBJ2-1, with TRBD1 matching 8 bases. The germline V gene encodes CDR1 SGHNT and CDR2 YYREEE (reference sequence). The CDR3 covers 14 residues. With 0 bases clipped from V and 7 bases from J, the junction kept 3 bases outside the gene matches. The CDR3 DNA follows: TGTGCCAGCAGCTTGGAGCACAGGGGGAATGAGCAGTTCTTC. Translation gives CASSLEHRGNEQFF.

V is TRBV6-5 and J is TRBJ2-5; 8 bases fit TRBD2. Germline V lookup: CDR1 MNHEY, CDR2 SVGAGI. CDR3 length: 13 residues. J gave up 4 bases and V 6 bases, and 4 bases lay outside the gene matches. The CDR3 sequence is CASSPGRGETQYF. The CDR3 DNA follows: TGTGCCAGCAGCCCCGGGAGGGGAGAGACCCAGTACTTC.

The table lists this clone with a few counts. The chain joins TRBV11-2 to TRBJ2-1, with TRBD2 as a possible D gene (7 bases). This CDR3 spans 13 amino acids. Germline CDR1 reads SGHAT; CDR2 reads FQNNGV. Trimming pared 8 bases from V and 4 bases from J, leaving 12 bases between. The CDR3 is CASGGAGYNEQFF. The CDR3 region has the DNA TGTGCCAGCGGGGGGGCTGGATACAATGAGCAGTTCTTC.

This sequence joins TRBV15 and TRBJ2-7; 8 bases map to TRBD1. The CDR3 covers 14 residues. From germline, CDR1 is LNHNV and CDR2 YYDKDF (reference sequence). Trimming took 5 bases from V and 4 from J; bases not matched to a gene: 7. The CDR3 region has the DNA TGTGCCACCAGCCTCGACAGGGGATCGTACGAGCAGTACTTC. Translating it yields CATSLDRGSYEQYF.

CDR3 sequence: CASSNHRGNSPLHF. CDR3 nucleotides: TGTGCCAGCAGTAACCACAGGGGGAATTCACCCCTCCACTTT. The genes are TRBV27 and TRBJ1-6; TRBD1 matches 8 bases. There are 14 residues in the CDR3. Germline lookup yields CDR1 MNHEY and CDR2 SMNVEV (reference sequence). Trimming at V came to 5 bases and at J to 7 bases, leaving 4 bases not matched to a gene.

This rearrangement joins TRBV11-3 to TRBJ2-6; 11 bases align to TRBD2. The germline V gene encodes CDR1 SGHNT and CDR2 YENEEA. The CDR3 loop spans 17 amino acids. Trimming took 5 bases from V and 2 from J; bases not matched to a gene: 5. This chain's CDR3 is CASSALAGGPGANVLTF. In DNA form, the CDR3 reads TGTGCCAGCAGCGCATTAGCGGGGGGGCCTGGGGCCAACGTCCTGACTTTC. Full variable domain (outside the CDR3, taken from reference TRBV11-3 and TRBJ2-6): EAGVVQSPRYKIIEKKQPVAFWCNPISGHNTLYWYLQNLGQGPELLIRYENEEAVDDSQLPKDRFSAERLKGVDSTLKIQPAELGDSAVYLCASSALAGGPGANVLTFGAGSRLTVL.

This chain links TRBV9 with TRBJ2-7; 8 bases match TRBD2. The germline V gene encodes CDR1 SGDLS and CDR2 YYNGEE. This CDR3 has 13 residues. Germline trimming cut 4 bases from V and 6 bases from J; bases unmatched to any gene: 6. The CDR3 here is CASSPTGRAEQYF. In DNA form, the CDR3 reads TGTGCCAGCAGCCCCACCGGGAGGGCCGAGCAGTACTTC. The complete variable domain, with remaining parts taken from reference TRBV9 and TRBJ2-7, reads DSGVTQTPKHLITATGQRVTLRCSPRSGDLSVYWYQQSLDQGLQFLIQYYNGEERAKGNILERFSAQQFPDLHSELNLSSLELGDSALYFCASSPTGRAEQYFGPGTRLTVT.

V and J are TRBV7-9 and TRBJ2-1; 15 bases match TRBD2. The germline gives CDR1 SEHNR, CDR2 FQNEAQ (reference sequence). This CDR3 has 17 residues. Trimming took 5 bases from V and 5 from J; bases not matched to a gene: 7. The DNA of the CDR3 is TGTGCCAGCAGCACGGGACTAGCGGGAGGTTTCGACAATGAGCAGTTCTTC. Translating it yields CASSTGLAGGFDNEQFF.

The chain recombines TRBV27 with TRBJ1-2, with 7 bases identical to TRBD1. CDR1 is MNHEY and CDR2 is SMNVEV in the germline V gene (reference sequence). CDR3 length equals 15 residues. V dropped 5 bases and J dropped 4; count of bases not matched to a gene: 10. The CDR3 reads CASSPSEAGGYGYTF. The CDR3 nucleotides read TGTGCCAGCAGTCCCTCTGAGGCAGGGGGCTATGGCTACACCTTC.

J is TRBJ2-3 and V is TRBV18; D not resolved. The V and J ends lost 6 bases and 0 bases respectively, with 7 bases between them. CDR1 and CDR2 from the germline V gene are KGHSH and LQKENI. The CDR3 runs 13 residues. The CDR3 is CASSPSSTDTQYF. Written as DNA, the CDR3 is TGTGCCAGCTCCCCCTCTAGCACAGATACGCAGTATTTT.

The chain is built from TRBV2 and TRBJ2-1, with a weak D call TRBD2 (5 bases). There are 15 residues in the CDR3. Per the germline V gene, CDR1 is SNHLY and CDR2 is FYNNEI. Trimming removed 7 bases from V and 0 bases from J, with 13 bases in between. CDR3 amino acids: CASKASWYSYNEQFF. The CDR3 coding sequence is TGTGCCAGCAAGGCTAGCTGGTACTCCTACAATGAGCAGTTCTTC.

The sample holds a few counts of this clone. The chain employs TRBV12-1 and TRBJ2-5; TRBD2 was called by the table and not checked on the DNA. TRBV12-1 is a pseudogene segment. This CDR3 comprises 15 residues. The chain's CDR3 is CASSGIAGEQETQYF. CDR3 DNA sequence: TGTGCCAGCAGCGGTATAGCGGGCGAACAAGAGACCCAGTACTTC.

There are a few counts of this clone. The rearrangement joins TRBV11-2 to TRBJ2-7; 12 nucleotides match TRBD2. V lost 5 bases and J lost 3; bases outside the gene matches: 11. The germline gives CDR1 SGHAT, CDR2 FQNNGV. CDR3 size: 17 residues. The CDR3 is CASSLTPTSGGIYEQYF. Here the CDR3 DNA reads TGTGCCAGCAGCCTGACCCCGACTAGCGGGGGCATCTACGAGCAGTACTTC.

This clone came up once. In DNA form, the CDR3 reads TGTGCCAGCAGCTTAGGTCGGGGTTACGAGCAGTACTTC. Residues: CASSLGRGYEQYF. The genes are TRBV7-7 and TRBJ2-7; D may be TRBD2 (5 bases). V lost 1 base and J lost 4, with 8 bases in between. The CDR3 length is 13 residues. In germline, CDR1 is SSHAT, CDR2 FNYEAQ (reference sequence).

The chain carries TRBV4-1 and TRBJ1-2; 8 bases line up with TRBD1. The germline gives CDR1 MGHRA, CDR2 YSYEKL. Trimming removed 4 bases from V and 7 bases from J; junction bases left unmatched: 11. The CDR3 has 15 residues. The CDR3 is CASSPPGRGRGGYTF. Written as DNA, the CDR3 is TGCGCCAGCAGCCCTCCTGGCAGGGGGCGAGGTGGCTACACCTTC.

CDR3 protein: CASSKKSSGANVLTF. CDR3 bases: TGTGCCAGTAGTAAAAAGAGCTCTGGGGCCAACGTCCTGACTTTC. The chain carries TRBV19 and TRBJ2-6; D unresolved. V shed 4 bases and J shed 0 bases, with 7 bases lying between them. The V gene's germline CDR1 is LNHDA and CDR2 SQIVND (reference sequence). This CDR3 has 15 residues.